These T cell receptor beta chains were read from a single sample in a study of blood T cell repertoires in COVID-19. The protocol was immunoSEQ multiplex PCR, while the TCRdb copy is restricted to in-frame clones and leaves out a portion. The sample lists around 280,000 clones; roughly 86% were seen once. Sequenced: peripheral blood. Source of these receptors: a woman in her twenties or thirties with COVID-19, enrolled during active disease. CDR3s include the opening cysteine and the closing phenylalanine or tryptophan. D genes are given only for firm matches. The size entry is marked missing in some rows and otherwise reads once, few, many or a size class.

.,TRBJ2-7,TRBV19,TRBD1,TGTGCCAGTAGCCCCGGACAGGACTACGAGCAGTACTTC,CASSPGQDYEQYF
.,TRBJ2-3,TRBV19,.,TGTGCCAGTAATGGGGACGGGGGAGGAACAGATACGCAGTATTTT,CASNGDGGGTDTQYF
.,TRBJ1-6,TRBV6-5,.,TGTGCCAGCAGTCTCTATAGACAGGCCTCACCCCTCCACTTT,CASSLYRQASPLHF
.,TRBJ2-7,TRBV27,.,TGTGCCAGCGACAGTTCTTTTTTACCCTACGAGCAGTACTTC,CASDSSFLPYEQYF
.,TRBJ2-1,TRBV14,.,TGTGCCAGCAGCCAAGATGCCGGGAAGGCCTACAATGAGCAGTTCTTC,CASSQDAGKAYNEQFF
.,TRBJ2-7,TRBV18,TRBD1,TGTGCCAGCTCAAAAGGGACAGGGGAATCCTACGAGCAGTACTTC,CASSKGTGESYEQYF
.,TRBJ2-1,TRBV15,TRBD2,TGTGCCACCACACGCGGGAGGGGCTACAATGAGCAGTTCTTC,CATTRGRGYNEQFF
.,TRBJ2-3,TRBV5-1,TRBD2,TGCGCCAGCAGCTTGTCGGGACTAGCTGGAGTAGATACGCAGTATTTT,CASSLSGLAGVDTQYF
.,TRBJ2-2,TRBV27,.,TGTGCCAGCAGTCGTCCGTTCGCGAACACCGGGGAGCTGTTTTTT,CASSRPFANTGELFF
once,TRBJ2-1,TRBV9,TRBD2,TGTGCCAGCAGCGTAGTGGCGGGAGACTACAATGAGCAGTTCTTC,CASSVVAGDYNEQFF
.,TRBJ2-7,TRBV5-1,.,TGCGCCAGCAGCTCGGGACAAGGATCATACGAGCAGTACTTC,CASSSGQGSYEQYF
.,TRBJ1-5,TRBV19,.,TGTGCCAGCGTTGATGAAGGGGAAGTTCAGCCCCAGCATTTT,CASVDEGEVQPQHF
.,TRBJ1-1,TRBV5-5,TRBD1,TGTGCCAGCAGCTTTACAGGGGACACTGAAGCTTTCTTT,CASSFTGDTEAFF
.,TRBJ2-3,TRBV9,.,TGTGCCAGCAGCGTAGAGCCGGTAACAGATACGCAGTATTTT,CASSVEPVTDTQYF
.,TRBJ1-1,TRBV2,.,TGTGCCAGCAGCCCCGGCGACAGGACCCCGGGGAACACTGAAGCTTTCTTT,CASSPGDRTPGNTEAFF
.,TRBJ1-1,TRBV5-1,.,TGCGCCAGCAGCCCCACGACAGCGAACACTGAAGCTTTCTTT,CASSPTTANTEAFF
.,TRBJ1-4,TRBV4-1,.,TGCGCCAGCAGCCAATGGGAGGGGAGGGAAAAACTGTTTTTT,CASSQWEGREKLFF
.,TRBJ2-1,TRBV5-8,TRBD2,TGTGCCAGCAGCTTGGAGGCTAGCGGGAGGAACGCCTACAATGAGCAGTTCTTC,CASSLEASGRNAYNEQFF
once,TRBJ2-7,TRBV18,TRBD1,TGTGCCAGCTCAGACCGGGACAGCTACGAGCAGTACTTC,CASSDRDSYEQYF
.,TRBJ2-1,TRBV30,.,TGTGCCTGGAGTTCTAAAAGGGAGCGGGTCTCCTACAATGAGCAGTTCTTC,CAWSSKRERVSYNEQFF
.,TRBJ2-7,TRBV6-1,.,TGTGCCAGCAGTGATCGGGGTCTTGTTCTGTACTTC,CASSDRGLVLYF
.,TRBJ1-2,TRBV4-1,.,TGCGCCAGCAGCCAAGACGGGGGGACTTTCTATGGCTACACCTTC,CASSQDGGTFYGYTF
.,TRBJ2-1,TRBV14,TRBD2,TGTGCCAGCAGCCAAGGCCTGACTAGCGCCAGAAGGGACAATGAGCAGTTCTTC,CASSQGLTSARRDNEQFF
.,TRBJ2-7,TRBV2,TRBD1,TGTGCCAGCGTTTGGACAGGGGAGGGCTACGAGCAGTACTTC,CASVWTGEGYEQYF
.,TRBJ1-4,TRBV7-9,TRBD1,TGTGCCAGCAGCTTAGCCGGGACAGATGAAAAACTGTTTTTT,CASSLAGTDEKLFF